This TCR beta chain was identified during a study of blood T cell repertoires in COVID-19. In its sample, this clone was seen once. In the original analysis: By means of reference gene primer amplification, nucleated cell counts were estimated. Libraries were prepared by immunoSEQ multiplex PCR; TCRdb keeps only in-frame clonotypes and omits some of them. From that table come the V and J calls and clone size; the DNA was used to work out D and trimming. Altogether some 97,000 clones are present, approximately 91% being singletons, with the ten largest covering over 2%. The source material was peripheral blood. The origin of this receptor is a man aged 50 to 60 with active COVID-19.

CDR3 sequence: CASSPGWQGMANEKLFF. CDR3 coding DNA: TGTGCCAGTAGTCCTGGGTGGCAGGGCATGGCTAATGAAAAACTGTTTTTT. The chain has TRBV19 and TRBJ1-4; TRBD1 might be the D (5 bases). Trimming took off 5 bases at V and 3 bases at J, with 19 bases between the two ends. Per the germline V gene, CDR1 is LNHDA and CDR2 is SQIVND (reference sequence). The CDR3 covers 17 residues.